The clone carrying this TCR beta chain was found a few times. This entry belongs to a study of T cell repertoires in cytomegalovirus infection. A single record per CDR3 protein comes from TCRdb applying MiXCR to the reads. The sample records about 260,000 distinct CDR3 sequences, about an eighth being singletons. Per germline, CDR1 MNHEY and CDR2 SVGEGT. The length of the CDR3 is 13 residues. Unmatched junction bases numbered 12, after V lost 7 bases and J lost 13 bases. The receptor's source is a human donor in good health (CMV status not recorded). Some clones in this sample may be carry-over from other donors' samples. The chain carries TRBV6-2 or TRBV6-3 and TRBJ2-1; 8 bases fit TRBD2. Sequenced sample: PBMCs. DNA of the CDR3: TGTGCCAGCACGAAAACGAGATTAGCGGGACAGTTCTTC. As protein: CASTKTRLAGQFF.